The entry below gives a single T cell receptor beta chain sequence along with its context. Measured with immunoSEQ multiplex PCR; TCRdb has only the in-frame clones, and not every one. This sample yields roughly 380,000 clones, of which around 89% are seen a single time; 1.5% to 1.9% belongs to the top ten. This sample was included in a study of blood T cell repertoires in COVID-19. Turning to the study itself: COVID-19 samples from acute and convalescent phases originated in the United States, Italy and Spain.

Trimming removed 0 bases from V and 2 bases from J, with 9 bases in between. Germline V gene sequence: CDR1 SGDLS, CDR2 YYNGEE. CDR3 length: 14 amino acids. Input material: peripheral blood. This TCR came from a middle-aged woman with COVID-19, enrolled during active disease. V usage is TRBV9 and J usage is TRBJ2-7; D gene ambiguous. The CDR3 loop reads CASSVEQRPYEQYF. Written as DNA, the CDR3 is TGTGCCAGCAGCGTAGAGCAGCGTCCCTACGAGCAGTACTTC.